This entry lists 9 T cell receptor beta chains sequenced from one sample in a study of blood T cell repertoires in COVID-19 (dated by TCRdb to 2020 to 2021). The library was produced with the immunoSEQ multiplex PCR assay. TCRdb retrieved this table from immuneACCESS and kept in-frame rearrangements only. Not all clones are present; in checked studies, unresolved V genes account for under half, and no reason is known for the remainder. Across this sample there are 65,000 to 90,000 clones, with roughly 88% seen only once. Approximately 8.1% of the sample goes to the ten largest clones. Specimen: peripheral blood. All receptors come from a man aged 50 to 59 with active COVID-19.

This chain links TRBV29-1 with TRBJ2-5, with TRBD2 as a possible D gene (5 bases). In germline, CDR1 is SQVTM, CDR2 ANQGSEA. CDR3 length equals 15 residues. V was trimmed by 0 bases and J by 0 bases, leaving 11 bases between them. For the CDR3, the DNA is TGCAGCGTTGAAGATCGGTTAGCGTACCAAGAGACCCAGTACTTC. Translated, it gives CSVEDRLAYQETQYF.

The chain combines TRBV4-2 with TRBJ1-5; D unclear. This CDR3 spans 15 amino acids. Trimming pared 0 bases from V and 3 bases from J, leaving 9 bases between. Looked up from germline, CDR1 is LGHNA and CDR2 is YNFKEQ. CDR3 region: CASSQDSGYNQPQHF. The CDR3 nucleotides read TGTGCCAGCAGCCAAGATTCAGGCTACAATCAGCCCCAGCATTTT.

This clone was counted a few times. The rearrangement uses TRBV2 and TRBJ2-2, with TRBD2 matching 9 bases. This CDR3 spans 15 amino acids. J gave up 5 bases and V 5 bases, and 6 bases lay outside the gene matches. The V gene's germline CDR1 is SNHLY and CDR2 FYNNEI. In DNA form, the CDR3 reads TGTGCCAGCAGTCTGGCGGGGGGGCCGACCGGGGAGCTGTTTTTT. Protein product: CASSLAGGPTGELFF.

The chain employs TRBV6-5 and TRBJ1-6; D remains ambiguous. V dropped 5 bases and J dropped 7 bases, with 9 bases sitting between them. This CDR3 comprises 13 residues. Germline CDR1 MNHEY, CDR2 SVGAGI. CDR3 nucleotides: TGTGCCAGCAGTCGCTCACTAAATTCACCCCTCCACTTT. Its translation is CASSRSLNSPLHF.

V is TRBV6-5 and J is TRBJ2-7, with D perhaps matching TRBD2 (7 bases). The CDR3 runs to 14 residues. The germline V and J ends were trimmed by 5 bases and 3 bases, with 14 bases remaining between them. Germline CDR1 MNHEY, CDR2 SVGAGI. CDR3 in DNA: TGTGCCAGCAGTCGCGGAGGGGGGGACTACGAGCAGTACTTC. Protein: CASSRGGGDYEQYF.

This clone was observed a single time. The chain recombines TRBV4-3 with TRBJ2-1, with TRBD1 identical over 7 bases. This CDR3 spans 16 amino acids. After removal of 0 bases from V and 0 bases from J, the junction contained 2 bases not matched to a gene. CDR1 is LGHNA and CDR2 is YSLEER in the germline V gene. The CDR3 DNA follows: TGCGCCAGCAGCCAAGAAAGGACAGGCTCCTACAATGAGCAGTTCTTC. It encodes CASSQERTGSYNEQFF.

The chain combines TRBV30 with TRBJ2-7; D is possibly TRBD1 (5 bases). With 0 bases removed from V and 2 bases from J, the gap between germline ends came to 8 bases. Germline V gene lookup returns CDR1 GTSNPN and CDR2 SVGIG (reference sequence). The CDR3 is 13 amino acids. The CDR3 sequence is CAWSVGLTYEQYF. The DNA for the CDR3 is TGTGCCTGGAGTGTGGGGCTCACCTACGAGCAGTACTTC.

The CDR3 DNA reads TGTGCCAGCTCGGACAGTAGGGACTACGAGCAGTACTTC. It encodes CASSDSRDYEQYF. The chain joins TRBV6-6 to TRBJ2-7, with D possibly being TRBD1 (6 bases). The CDR3 extends over 13 amino acids. Germline-derived CDR1 and CDR2 are MNHNY and SVGAGI (reference sequence). The V end was cut by 8 bases, the J end by 3 bases, with 14 bases between.

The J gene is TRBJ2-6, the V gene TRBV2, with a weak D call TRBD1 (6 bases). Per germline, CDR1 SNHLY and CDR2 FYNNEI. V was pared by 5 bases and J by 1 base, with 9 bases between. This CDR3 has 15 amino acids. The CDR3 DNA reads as TGTGCCAGCAGTTACGGACAGTCTGGGGCCAACGTCCTGACTTTC. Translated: CASSYGQSGANVLTF.